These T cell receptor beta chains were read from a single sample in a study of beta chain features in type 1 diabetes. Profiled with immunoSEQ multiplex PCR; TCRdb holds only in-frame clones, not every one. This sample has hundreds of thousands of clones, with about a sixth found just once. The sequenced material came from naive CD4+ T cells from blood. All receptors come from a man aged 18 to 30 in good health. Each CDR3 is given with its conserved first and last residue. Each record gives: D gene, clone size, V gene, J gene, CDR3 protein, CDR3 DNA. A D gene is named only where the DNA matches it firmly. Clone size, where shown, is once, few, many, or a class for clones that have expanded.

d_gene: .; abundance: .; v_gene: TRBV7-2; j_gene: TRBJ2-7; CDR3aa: CASSQNPYEQYF; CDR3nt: TGTGCCAGCAGTCAAAACCCCTACGAGCAGTACTTC
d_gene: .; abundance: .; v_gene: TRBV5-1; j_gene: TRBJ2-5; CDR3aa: CASSLTKGGQEETQYF; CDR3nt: TGCGCCAGCAGTTTAACCAAAGGAGGGCAGGAGGAGACCCAGTACTTC
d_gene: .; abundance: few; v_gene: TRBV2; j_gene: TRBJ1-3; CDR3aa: CASSRNLGSGNTIYF; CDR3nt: TGTGCCAGCAGCCGGAACCTCGGTTCTGGAAACACCATATATTTT
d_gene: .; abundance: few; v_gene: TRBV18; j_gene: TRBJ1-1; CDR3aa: CASSPGVNTEAFF; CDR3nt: TGTGCCAGCTCCCCAGGGGTTAACACTGAAGCTTTCTTT
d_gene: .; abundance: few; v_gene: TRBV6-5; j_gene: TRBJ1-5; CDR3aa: CASGAYGNQPQHF; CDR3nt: TGTGCCAGCGGGGCGTATGGCAATCAGCCCCAGCATTTT
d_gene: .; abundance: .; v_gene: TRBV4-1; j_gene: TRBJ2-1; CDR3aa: CASSQGGRFSYNEQFF; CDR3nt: TGCGCCAGCAGCCAAGGGGGGCGATTTTCCTACAATGAGCAGTTCTTC
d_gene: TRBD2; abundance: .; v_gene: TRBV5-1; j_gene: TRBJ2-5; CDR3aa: CASSPGLAGVRETQYF; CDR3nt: TGCGCCAGCAGCCCTGGACTAGCGGGAGTACGAGAGACCCAGTACTTC
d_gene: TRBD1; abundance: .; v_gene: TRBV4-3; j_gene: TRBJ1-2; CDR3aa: CASSQEAADRARGYTF; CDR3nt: TGCGCCAGCAGCCAAGAAGCCGCCGACAGGGCCAGGGGCTACACCTTC
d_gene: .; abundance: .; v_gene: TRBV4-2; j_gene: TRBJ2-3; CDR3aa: CASSQVGSLTDTQYF; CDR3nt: TGTGCCAGCAGCCAAGTAGGGAGTCTCACAGATACGCAGTATTTT
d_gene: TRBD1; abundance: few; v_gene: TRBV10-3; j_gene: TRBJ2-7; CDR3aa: CAINRQGASYEQYF; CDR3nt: TGTGCCATCAATCGACAGGGGGCCTCCTACGAGCAGTACTTC
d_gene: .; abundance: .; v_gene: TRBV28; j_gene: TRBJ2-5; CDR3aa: CASRETGRGETQYF; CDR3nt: TGTGCCAGCAGGGAGACAGGGAGGGGAGAGACCCAGTACTTC
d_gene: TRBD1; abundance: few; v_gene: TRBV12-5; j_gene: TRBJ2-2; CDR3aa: CASGTQGAGTGELFF; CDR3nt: TGTGCTAGTGGGACCCAGGGGGCGGGCACCGGGGAGCTGTTTTTT
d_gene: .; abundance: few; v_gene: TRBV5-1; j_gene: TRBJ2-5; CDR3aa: CASSLRLGVTGAETQYF; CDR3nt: TGCGCCAGCAGCTTGCGGTTGGGGGTGACTGGTGCGGAGACCCAGTACTTC
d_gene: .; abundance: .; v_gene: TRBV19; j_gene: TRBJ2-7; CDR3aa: CASSKGVSYEQYF; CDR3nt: TGTGCCAGTAGTAAGGGGGTATCCTACGAGCAGTACTTC
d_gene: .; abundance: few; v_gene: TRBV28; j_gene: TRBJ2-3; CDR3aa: CASRLGTQYF; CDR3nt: TGTGCCAGCAGACTGGGTACGCAGTATTTT
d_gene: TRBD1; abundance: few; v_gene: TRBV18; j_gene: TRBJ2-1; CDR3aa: CASSPQVGGQGGSYNEQFF; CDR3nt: TGTGCCAGCTCACCACAGGTGGGCGGACAGGGGGGATCCTACAATGAGCAGTTCTTC
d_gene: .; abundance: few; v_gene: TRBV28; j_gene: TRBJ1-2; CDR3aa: CASQTNYGYTF; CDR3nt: TGTGCCAGCCAGACAAACTATGGCTACACCTTC
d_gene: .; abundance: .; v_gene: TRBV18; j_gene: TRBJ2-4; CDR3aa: CASSPPKGELAKNIQYF; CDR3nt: TGTGCCAGCTCACCACCGAAGGGGGAACTAGCCAAAAACATTCAGTACTTC
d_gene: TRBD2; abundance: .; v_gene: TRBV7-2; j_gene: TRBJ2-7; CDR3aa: CASSWIGTSGGARYEQYF; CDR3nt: TGTGCCAGCAGCTGGATTGGGACTAGCGGGGGGGCACGATACGAGCAGTACTTC
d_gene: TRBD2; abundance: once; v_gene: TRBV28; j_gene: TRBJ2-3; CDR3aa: CASSLWARSGGSDTQYF; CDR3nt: TGTGCCAGCAGTTTATGGGCCAGGAGCGGGGGCTCAGATACGCAGTATTTT
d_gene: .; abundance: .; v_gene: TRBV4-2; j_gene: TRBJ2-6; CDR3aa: CASSRLGGTGNSGANVLTF; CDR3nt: TGTGCCAGCAGCCGCCTGGGCGGGACGGGCAACTCTGGGGCCAACGTCCTGACTTTC
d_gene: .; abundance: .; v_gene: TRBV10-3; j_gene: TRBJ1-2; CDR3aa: CAISEVKNYGYTF; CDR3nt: TGTGCCATCAGTGAGGTTAAAAACTATGGCTACACCTTC
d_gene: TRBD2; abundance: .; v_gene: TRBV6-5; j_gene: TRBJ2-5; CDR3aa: CASRQQLAGQETQYF; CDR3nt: TGTGCCAGCAGACAACAACTAGCGGGGCAAGAGACCCAGTACTTC
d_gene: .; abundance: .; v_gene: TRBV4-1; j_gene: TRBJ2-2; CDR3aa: CASSQDYTQSFGELFF; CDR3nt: TGCGCCAGCAGCCAAGATTACACACAGTCTTTCGGGGAGCTGTTTTTT
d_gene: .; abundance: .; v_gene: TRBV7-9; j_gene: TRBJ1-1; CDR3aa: CASSFGQGDTEAFF; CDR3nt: TGTGCCAGCAGCTTCGGGCAGGGTGACACTGAAGCTTTCTTT
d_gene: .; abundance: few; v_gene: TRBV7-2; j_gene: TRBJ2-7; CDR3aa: CASRAPVGSYEQYF; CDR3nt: TGTGCCAGCCGAGCCCCCGTGGGCTCCTACGAGCAGTACTTC
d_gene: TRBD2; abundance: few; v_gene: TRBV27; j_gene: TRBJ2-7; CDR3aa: CASSQARLASEQYF; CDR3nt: TGTGCCAGCAGTCAAGCCAGACTAGCCAGTGAGCAGTACTTC
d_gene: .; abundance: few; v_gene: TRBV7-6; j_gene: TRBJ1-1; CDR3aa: CASSAGPRKTEAFF; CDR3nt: TGTGCCAGCAGCGCCGGACCCCGAAAGACTGAAGCTTTCTTT
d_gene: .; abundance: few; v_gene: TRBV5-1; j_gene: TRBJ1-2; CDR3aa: CASSPGADYGYTF; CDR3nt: TGCGCCAGCAGCCCCGGGGCCGACTATGGCTACACCTTC
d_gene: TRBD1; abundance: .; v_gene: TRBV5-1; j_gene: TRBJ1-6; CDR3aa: CASSAGQGNSPLHF; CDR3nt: TGCGCCAGCAGCGCGGGACAGGGGAATTCACCCCTCCACTTT
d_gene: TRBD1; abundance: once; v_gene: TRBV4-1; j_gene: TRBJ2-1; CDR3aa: CASSHWTGNYNEQFF; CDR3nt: TGCGCCAGCAGCCACTGGACAGGGAATTACAATGAGCAGTTCTTC
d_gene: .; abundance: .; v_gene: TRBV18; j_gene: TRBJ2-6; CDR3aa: CASSQLAPTSGANVLTF; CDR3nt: TGTGCCAGCTCCCAGTTAGCGCCGACCTCTGGGGCCAACGTCCTGACTTTC
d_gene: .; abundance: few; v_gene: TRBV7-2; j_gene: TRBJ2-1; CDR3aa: CASSPGTYNEQFF; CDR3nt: TGTGCCAGCAGCCCAGGGACCTACAATGAGCAGTTCTTC
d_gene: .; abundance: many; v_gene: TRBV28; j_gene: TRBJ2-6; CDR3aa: CASSLQGGANVLTF; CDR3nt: TGTGCCAGCAGTCTACAGGGTGGGGCCAACGTCCTGACTTTC
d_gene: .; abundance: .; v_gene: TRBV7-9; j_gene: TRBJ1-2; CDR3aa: CASSLETDTNYGYTF; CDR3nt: TGTGCCAGCAGCTTAGAGACGGACACGAACTATGGCTACACCTTC
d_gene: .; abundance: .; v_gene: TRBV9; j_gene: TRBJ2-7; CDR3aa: CASSVADEQYF; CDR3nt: TGTGCCAGCAGCGTAGCTGACGAGCAGTACTTC
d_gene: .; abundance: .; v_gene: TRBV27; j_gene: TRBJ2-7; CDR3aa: CASSPQTGYEQYF; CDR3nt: TGTGCCAGCAGTCCTCAGACAGGCTACGAGCAGTACTTC
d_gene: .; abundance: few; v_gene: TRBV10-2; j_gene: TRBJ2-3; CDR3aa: CASSALDTQYF; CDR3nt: TGCGCCAGCAGCGCCCTGGATACGCAGTATTTT
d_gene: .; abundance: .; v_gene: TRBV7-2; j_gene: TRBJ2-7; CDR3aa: CASSPGDLYEQYF; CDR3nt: TGTGCCAGCAGCCCGGGGGACCTTTACGAGCAGTACTTC
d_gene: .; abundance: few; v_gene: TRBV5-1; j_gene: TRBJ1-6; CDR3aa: CASSLGKGNSPLHF; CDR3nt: TGCGCCAGCAGCTTGGGAAAGGGCAATTCACCCCTCCACTTT
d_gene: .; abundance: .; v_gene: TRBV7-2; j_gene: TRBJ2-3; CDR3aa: CASSPGLGTDTQYF; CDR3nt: TGTGCCAGCAGCCCAGGACTTGGCACAGATACGCAGTATTTT
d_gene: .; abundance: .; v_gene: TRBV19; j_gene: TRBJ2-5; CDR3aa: CASMLWVQETQYF; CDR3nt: TGTGCCAGTATGTTGTGGGTCCAAGAGACCCAGTACTTC
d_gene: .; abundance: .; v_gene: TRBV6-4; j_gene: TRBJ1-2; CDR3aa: CASRVSHSEDYGYTF; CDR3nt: TGTGCCAGCAGAGTTTCTCACTCGGAGGACTATGGCTACACCTTC
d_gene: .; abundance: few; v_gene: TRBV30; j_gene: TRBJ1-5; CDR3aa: CAWSFGGGQPQHF; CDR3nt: TGTGCCTGGAGTTTCGGGGGTGGTCAGCCCCAGCATTTT
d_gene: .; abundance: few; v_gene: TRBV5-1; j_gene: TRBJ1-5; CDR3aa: CASSLDGANQPQHF; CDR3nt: TGCGCCAGCAGCTTGGATGGGGCGAATCAGCCCCAGCATTTT
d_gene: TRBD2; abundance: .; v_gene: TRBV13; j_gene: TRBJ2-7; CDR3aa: CASSLGGLVISYEQYF; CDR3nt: TGTGCCAGCAGCTTAGGAGGACTAGTCATATCTTACGAGCAGTACTTC
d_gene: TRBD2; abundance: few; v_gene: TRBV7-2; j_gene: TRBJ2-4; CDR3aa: CASNLERLAGLDF; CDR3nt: TGTGCCAGCAACTTAGAGAGGTTAGCGGGATTAGACTTC
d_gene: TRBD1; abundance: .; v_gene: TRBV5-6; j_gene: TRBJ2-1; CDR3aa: CASSPLSGTGAYNEQFF; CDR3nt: TGTGCCAGCAGCCCATTATCGGGGACAGGGGCCTACAATGAGCAGTTCTTC
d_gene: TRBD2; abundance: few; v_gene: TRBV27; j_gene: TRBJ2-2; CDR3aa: CASSPRIAGGTGELFF; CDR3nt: TGTGCCAGCAGTCCCCGTATAGCGGGGGGGACCGGGGAGCTGTTTTTT
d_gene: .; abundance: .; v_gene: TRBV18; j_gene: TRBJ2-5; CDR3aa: CASSPLGKETQYF; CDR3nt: TGTGCCAGCTCACCGTTGGGGAAAGAGACCCAGTACTTC
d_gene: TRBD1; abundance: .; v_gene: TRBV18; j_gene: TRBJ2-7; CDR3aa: CASSPNRGQGATEQYF; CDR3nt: TGTGCCAGCTCACCAAATCGGGGACAGGGAGCGACCGAGCAGTACTTC
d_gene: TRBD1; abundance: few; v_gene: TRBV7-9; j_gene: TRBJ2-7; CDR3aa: CASSPLTGTGAREQYF; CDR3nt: TGTGCCAGCAGCCCACTTACCGGGACAGGGGCCCGCGAGCAGTACTTC
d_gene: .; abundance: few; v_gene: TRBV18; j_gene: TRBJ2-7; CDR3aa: CASSPVTGSSYEQYF; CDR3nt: TGTGCCAGCTCACCAGTGACGGGAAGCTCCTACGAGCAGTACTTC
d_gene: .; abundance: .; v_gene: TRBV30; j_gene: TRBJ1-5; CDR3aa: CAWSVGKSGRGNQPQHF; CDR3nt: TGTGCCTGGAGTGTAGGGAAAAGCGGACGGGGTAATCAGCCCCAGCATTTT